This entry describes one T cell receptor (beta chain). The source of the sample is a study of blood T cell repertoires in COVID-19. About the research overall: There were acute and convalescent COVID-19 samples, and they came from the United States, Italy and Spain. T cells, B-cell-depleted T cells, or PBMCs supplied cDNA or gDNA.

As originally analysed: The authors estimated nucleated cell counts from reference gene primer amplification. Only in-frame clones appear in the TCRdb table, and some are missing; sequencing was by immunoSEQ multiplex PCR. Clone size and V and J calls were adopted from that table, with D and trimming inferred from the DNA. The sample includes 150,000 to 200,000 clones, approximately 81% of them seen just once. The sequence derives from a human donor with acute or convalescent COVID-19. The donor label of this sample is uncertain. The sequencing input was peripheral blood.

The CDR3, as DNA: TGTGCCAGCAGCAGGGGAGATAATGAGCAGTTCTTC. Protein sequence: CASSRGDNEQFF. The V and J genes are TRBV7-9 and TRBJ2-1, with D possibly being TRBD1 or TRBD2 (5 bases each). CDR1 is SEHNR, CDR2 FQNEAQ, per germline (reference sequence). Trimming left V 5 bases short and J 7 bases short, with 9 bases between. The CDR3 is 12 residues long. The variable domain in full, completed from reference TRBV7-9 and TRBJ2-1, reads DTGVSQNPRHKITKRGQNVTFRCDPISEHNRLYWYRQTLGQGPEFLTYFQNEAQLEKSRLLSDRFSAERPKGSFSTLEIQRTEQGDSAMYLCASSRGDNEQFFGPGTRLTVL.